These 23 T cell receptor beta chains were all obtained from the same sample, sequenced in a study of monozygotic twins with inflammatory bowel disease. TCRdb re-called the 5' RACE reads and gives one entry per CDR3 protein, without DNA. The sample's table shows 140,000 to 150,000 distinct CDR3 sequences. Material: blood. These receptors originate from a human donor with ulcerative colitis or Crohn's disease, or a healthy co-twin of an affected twin (not recorded which).

The rearrangement joins TRBV19 to TRBJ1-1. Germline V gene data show CDR1 as LNHDA and CDR2 as SQIVND (reference sequence). The CDR3 is made up of 12 amino acids. This CDR3 is CASSIVGGEAFF.

This chain uses TRBV9 with TRBJ2-2; without DNA, the TCRdb call of TRBD1 cannot be checked. CDR3 size: 16 residues. Germline-derived CDR1 and CDR2 are SGDLS and YYNGEE. Here the CDR3 reads CASSPQTGANTGELFF.

V gene TRBV6-5 combines with J gene TRBJ2-2; as DNA is missing, the TRBD2 call by TCRdb cannot be tested. This CDR3 has 12 residues. Germline assignment: CDR1 MNHEY and CDR2 SVGAGI. CDR3 loop: CASSSRAGELFF.

CDR3 in amino acids: CASSVGRGRVVNYGYTF. The V gene is TRBV9, the J gene TRBJ1-2. The germline CDR1 and CDR2 sequences are SGDLS and YYNGEE. The CDR3 is made up of 17 amino acids.

The chain has TRBV29-1 and TRBJ2-7; TCRdb calls TRBD2, which cannot be checked without DNA. CDR3 size: 12 residues. From germline, CDR1 is SQVTM and CDR2 ANQGSEA. The CDR3 here is CSVALAGREQYF.

V gene TRBV12-3 or TRBV12-4 combines with J gene TRBJ2-1; the TRBD1 assignment by TCRdb is unverifiable without DNA. The CDR3 length is 12 residues. The CDR3 region is CASSWGRNEQFF.

V and J are TRBV6-2 or TRBV6-3 and TRBJ1-2; TCRdb's D call, TRBD1, is unchecked because there is no DNA. Germline V gene sequence: CDR1 MNHEY, CDR2 SVGEGT. This CDR3 comprises 13 residues. CDR3 region: CASRPTGVDGYTF.

The V and J genes are TRBV3-1 and TRBJ2-7; the TCRdb call, TRBD1, lacks DNA for checking. There are 14 residues in the CDR3. Germline-derived CDR1 and CDR2 are LGHDT and YNNKEL (reference sequence). The CDR3 loop reads CASSPGQGFGEQYF.

The chain couples TRBV6-2 or TRBV6-3 to TRBJ1-2; with no DNA, the TCRdb D assignment of TRBD1 cannot be verified. CDR3 size: 14 residues. Per the germline V gene, CDR1 is MNHEY and CDR2 is SVGEGT. CDR3: CASTDHGQLYGYTF.

V gene TRBV19 combines with J gene TRBJ2-1; as DNA is missing, the TRBD1 call by TCRdb cannot be tested. This CDR3 has 16 residues. From germline, CDR1 is LNHDA and CDR2 SQIVND (reference sequence). The CDR3 loop is CASSPEDSISYNEQFF.

This sequence joins TRBV20-1 and TRBJ2-1; with no DNA, the TCRdb D assignment of TRBD2 cannot be verified. The CDR3 has 14 residues. Germline CDR1 reads DFQATT; CDR2 reads SNEGSKA (reference sequence). This CDR3 is CSANLAGVYNEQFF.

This chain's CDR3 is CASSNGPGSNNQPQHF. The chain recombines TRBV19 with TRBJ1-5; there is no DNA to check the TCRdb D call of TRBD1. CDR1 is LNHDA, CDR2 SQIVND, per germline (reference sequence). The CDR3 spans 16 residues.

The chain employs TRBV30 and TRBJ1-1. From germline, CDR1 is GTSNPN and CDR2 SVGIG (reference sequence). The CDR3 is made up of 13 amino acids. CDR3 sequence reads: CAWRFVSDTEAFF.

The gene calls are TRBV28 and TRBJ1-2; TCRdb's D call of TRBD1 is untestable without DNA. The length of the CDR3 is 13 residues. From germline, CDR1 is MDHEN and CDR2 SYDVKM. The CDR3: CATQYRDSHGYTF.

The chain links TRBV5-8 to TRBJ2-6. The CDR3 is 16 residues long. Germline CDR1 and CDR2: SGHTS and YDEGEE. CDR3 in amino acids: CASSLVRGSGANVLTF.

The rearrangement uses TRBV5-1 and TRBJ2-2. This CDR3 is 13 amino acids long. CDR1 and CDR2 (germline): SGHRS, YFSETQ. Here the CDR3 reads CASTLGRSGELFF.

V and J are TRBV5-1 and TRBJ1-4. CDR3 length: 15 amino acids. CDR1 SGHRS and CDR2 YFSETQ come from the germline V gene. CDR3 amino acids: CASSLYTGTNEKLFF.

The genes are TRBV5-4 and TRBJ2-7; no DNA is available, so the TRBD2 call from TCRdb remains unchecked. Looked up from germline, CDR1 is SGHNT and CDR2 is YYREEE (reference sequence). This CDR3 contains 15 residues. This chain's CDR3 is CASSFTSGRAYEQYF.

The chain employs TRBV7-8 and TRBJ2-1; the TCRdb call, TRBD2, lacks DNA for checking. The CDR3 runs 16 residues. Germline CDR1 SGHVS, CDR2 FQNEAQ. The chain's CDR3 is CASSSPLSGNYNEQFF.

This chain links TRBV7-2 with TRBJ2-7; TCRdb indicates TRBD2, and absent DNA this call remains unverified. CDR1 is SGHTA, CDR2 FQGNSA, per germline. CDR3 length equals 13 residues. The chain's CDR3 is CASSLVPSNEQYF.

V is TRBV28 and J is TRBJ2-7; without DNA, the TCRdb call of TRBD1 cannot be checked. The germline V gene encodes CDR1 MDHEN and CDR2 SYDVKM. This CDR3 has 16 amino acids. The CDR3 sequence is CASSGGLQDRGGEQYF.

The rearrangement joins TRBV24-1 to TRBJ2-3; TCRdb selects TRBD2, and the lack of DNA leaves this call unchecked. This CDR3 comprises 18 residues. Germline V gene sequence: CDR1 KGHDR, CDR2 SFDVKD. CDR3 sequence reads: CATSDSQLAGGPTDTQYF.

The rearrangement uses TRBV24-1 and TRBJ1-1. This CDR3 spans 12 amino acids. Germline V gives CDR1 KGHDR, CDR2 SFDVKD. The CDR3 region is CATSGEGSFAFF.